The T cell receptor beta chain under discussion was sequenced for a study of graft-versus-host responses after intestinal transplantation. Libraries were prepared by immunoSEQ multiplex PCR; TCRdb keeps only in-frame clonotypes and omits some of them. The sample holds about 89,000 clones; roughly nine tenths are singletons and the top ten take about 0.1%. In germline, CDR1 is SGHTA, CDR2 FQGNSA. The CDR3 consists of 12 residues. Trimming took off 5 bases at V and 6 bases at J, with 9 bases between the two ends. On this clone: The target antigen is unknown.

This clonotype was obtained from a human donor who received an intestinal transplant. The J gene is TRBJ2-3, the V gene TRBV7-2; D gene uncertain. Sequencing was performed on unstimulated CD4+ T cells sorted from spleen or lymph node cells, taken before intestinal transplant. CDR3 in amino acids: CASSRERDTQYF. As DNA, the CDR3 is TGTGCCAGCAGCCGTGAACGGGATACGCAGTATTTT. Based on the CDR3 plus reference TRBV7-2 and TRBJ2-3, the full variable domain is GAGVSQSPSNKVTEKGKDVELRCDPISGHTALYWYRQSLGQGLEFLIYFQGNSAPDKSGLPSDRFSAERTGGSVSTLTIQRTQQEDSAVYLCASSRERDTQYFGPGTRLTVL.